A selection of T cell receptor beta chains follows, all from one sample in a study of control samples from healthy donors and cancer patients. Here immunoSEQ multiplex PCR was the method, and the copy in TCRdb shows in-frame clones only, minus some. The sample carries 140,000 to 150,000 clones, 93% recorded once. Sequencing input: blood. Receptors were obtained from a man between 18 and 29 years old in good health. Both conserved end residues are part of each CDR3. The order of the fields is V gene, J gene, D gene, clone size, CDR3 protein, CDR3 DNA. A D gene is named only where the DNA matches it firmly. Clone size, where shown, is once, few, many, or a class for clones that have expanded.

>TRBV4-1|TRBJ2-1|NA|NA
CASSQDPGVNEQFF
TGCGCCAGCAGCCAAGACCCCGGGGTCAATGAGCAGTTCTTC
>TRBV7-2|TRBJ1-2|NA|NA
CASSFLAHYGYTF
TGTGCCAGCAGCTTTTTGGCACACTATGGCTACACCTTC
>TRBV7-2|TRBJ2-7|TRBD1|NA
CASSVTWDSSYEQYF
TGTGCCAGCAGCGTTACGTGGGACAGCTCCTACGAGCAGTACTTC
>TRBV9|TRBJ2-1|NA|NA
CASSVGLFTGNEQFF
TGTGCCAGCAGCGTAGGGCTATTTACTGGCAATGAGCAGTTCTTC
>TRBV7-9|TRBJ2-7|NA|NA
CASSRNSYEQYF
TGTGCCAGCAGTCGGAACTCCTACGAGCAGTACTTC
>TRBV27|TRBJ2-7|NA|NA
CASSGLPVREQYF
TGTGCCAGCAGTGGGCTACCCGTGCGAGAGCAGTACTTC
>TRBV9|TRBJ2-1|TRBD2|NA
CASSDPAGINEQFF
TGTGCCAGCAGCGACCCAGCGGGGATAAATGAGCAGTTCTTC
>TRBV19|TRBJ2-7|TRBD1|once
CASSRGQGIGEQYF
TGTGCCAGTAGTAGGGGACAGGGGATCGGCGAGCAGTACTTC
>TRBV7-9|TRBJ2-3|TRBD2|NA
CASSPTLAGVTDTQYF
TGTGCCAGCAGCCCGACACTAGCGGGAGTCACAGATACGCAGTATTTT
>TRBV7-9|TRBJ1-5|NA|NA
CASSQDRGNQPQHF
TGTGCCAGCAGCCAGGATCGCGGCAATCAGCCCCAGCATTTT
>TRBV15|TRBJ2-3|TRBD2|few
CATAQRELYTQYF
TGTGCCACCGCCCAGCGGGAGCTTTATACGCAGTATTTT
>TRBV15|TRBJ2-1|NA|NA
CATSRGRTSYNEQFF
TGTGCCACCAGCAGAGGTCGGACCTCCTACAATGAGCAGTTCTTC
>TRBV18|TRBJ1-1|NA|NA
CASSWKSTETNTEAFF
TGTGCCAGCTCATGGAAATCTACGGAGACAAACACTGAAGCTTTCTTT
>TRBV18|TRBJ2-7|TRBD2|few
CASSPAGTSGYEQYF
TGTGCCAGCTCGCCCGCCGGGACTAGCGGCTACGAGCAGTACTTC
>TRBV28|TRBJ2-1|NA|once
CASNPSSSNEQFF
TGTGCCAGCAATCCCTCGTCGTCCAATGAGCAGTTCTTC
>TRBV9|TRBJ1-2|NA|NA
CASSVARQGGYGYTF
TGTGCCAGCAGCGTAGCTCGGCAGGGCGGGTATGGCTACACCTTC
>TRBV5-1|TRBJ2-3|TRBD2|few
CASSFGLATDTQYF
TGCGCCAGCAGCTTTGGACTAGCGACAGATACGCAGTATTTT